This T cell receptor beta chain was recorded in a study of graft-versus-host responses after intestinal transplantation. Sequencing used immunoSEQ multiplex PCR; TCRdb keeps in-frame clones, though not all of them. The table lists 77,000 or so clones, about 94% of them singletons, with roughly 0.53% in the top ten. Worth noting for this clone: What it binds is not known.

The V and J ends lost 6 bases and 7 bases, in that order; junction bases with no gene match: 7. From germline, CDR1 is MNHNS and CDR2 SASEGT. This CDR3 has 13 residues. Study-wide findings and caveats: Graft-donor T cell macrochimerism in patients accompanied high graft-versus-host to host-versus-graft clonal ratios in allografts.

This specimen consisted of unstimulated CD8+ T cells sorted from spleen or lymph node cells, obtained before intestinal transplant. This clonotype was obtained from a human donor who received an intestinal transplant. J is TRBJ2-7 and V is TRBV6-1; TRBD2 matches 9 bases. CDR3: CASSPVAGAEQYF. The CDR3 DNA is TGTGCCAGCAGCCCGGTAGCGGGAGCGGAGCAGTACTTC.